Listed here are 27 T cell receptor beta chains from one sample, sequenced in a study of T cells in Graves' hyperthyroidism and ophthalmopathy. RNA transcripts yielded amplified TCR beta CDR3 regions. HTBI primers drove first-round RT-PCR of the TCR CDR3. TCRdb called the multiplex PCR reads again in MiXCR, with one record for every CDR3 protein. The sample has roughly 720,000 distinct CDR3 sequences, around a sixth seen once. Sequences were obtained from blood. Receptors originate from a man aged 45 to 65 with Graves' hyperthyroidism.

Only a few counts were recorded for this clonotype. The V and J genes are TRBV28 and TRBJ2-3, with D tentatively TRBD1 or TRBD2 (5 bases each). This CDR3 has 13 residues. The V end lost 6 bases, the J end lost 6 bases, and 13 bases lay between the germline ends. Looked up from germline, CDR1 is MDHEN and CDR2 is SYDVKM. CDR3: CASSWDRRDTQYF. Here the CDR3 DNA reads TGTGCCAGCAGCTGGGACCGCCGGGATACGCAGTATTTT.

The CDR3 loop reads CASPYLTGTISEAFF. DNA for the CDR3: TGTGCCAGTCCTTACCTAACTGGAACGATCTCTGAAGCTTTCTTT. The chain recombines TRBV2 with TRBJ1-1; D is uncertain. Germline V lookup: CDR1 SNHLY, CDR2 FYNNEI. CDR3 length: 15 residues. The V gene lost 9 bases and the J gene lost 6 bases, with 23 bases spanning the gap.

This clonotype was seen repeatedly, ten times or more. The chain couples TRBV20-1 to TRBJ1-1; 7 bases map to TRBD1. The CDR3 has 15 residues. J was trimmed by 0 bases and V by 5 bases; bases with no gene match: 9. The V gene's germline CDR1 is DFQATT and CDR2 SNEGSKA (reference sequence). The CDR3 region is CSAQPTGWMNTEAFF. The CDR3 nucleotides are TGCAGTGCTCAACCGACAGGGTGGATGAACACTGAAGCTTTCTTT.

The chain has TRBV2 and TRBJ2-2; 10 positions match TRBD2. The CDR3 runs 16 residues. Per germline, CDR1 SNHLY and CDR2 FYNNEI. V trimming: 6 bases; J trimming: 5 bases; junction bases outside the gene matches: 9. CDR3 in amino acids: CASRRLAGPATGELFF. CDR3 nucleotides: TGTGCCAGCAGGCGACTAGCGGGTCCCGCGACCGGGGAGCTGTTTTTT.

V and J are TRBV28 and TRBJ2-7; D may be TRBD1 (6 bases). The CDR3 is 14 residues long. Per the germline V gene, CDR1 is MDHEN and CDR2 is SYDVKM. Deletions cut 1 base from V and 9 bases from J, with 16 bases between. CDR3 sequence reads: CASSLLTGRRGQYF. The CDR3 DNA reads as TGTGCCAGCAGTTTATTAACAGGGCGCCGCGGGCAGTACTTC. Full variable domain (outside the CDR3, taken from reference TRBV28 and TRBJ2-7): DVKVTQSSRYLVKRTGEKVFLECVQDMDHENMFWYRQDPGLGLRLIYFSYDVKMKEKGDIPEGYSVSREKKERFSLILESASTNQTSMYLCASSLLTGRRGQYFGPGTRLTVT.

In this sample, this clonotype turned up a few times. The chain is built from TRBV4-1 and TRBJ1-5, with D perhaps matching TRBD1 (5 bases). Germline V lookup: CDR1 MGHRA, CDR2 YSYEKL. This CDR3 contains 15 residues. V was trimmed by 3 bases and J by 4 bases, leaving 13 bases between them. The CDR3 sequence: CASSHEQWGNQPQHF. The CDR3 nucleotides read TGCGCCAGCAGCCATGAACAGTGGGGGAATCAGCCCCAGCATTTT.

The chain links TRBV30 to TRBJ1-5; D perhaps matches TRBD1 (6 bases). CDR3 length equals 13 residues. Per germline, CDR1 GTSNPN and CDR2 SVGIG (reference sequence). V was cut by 2 bases and J by 7 bases, with 12 bases left in between. CDR3 protein: CAWSMRGNQPQHF. CDR3 nucleotide sequence: TGTGCCTGGAGTATGAGGGGGAACCAGCCCCAGCATTTT.

This clonotype appeared many times. J is TRBJ2-3 and V is TRBV7-2; TRBD2 aligns across 9 bases. Germline CDR1 SGHTA, CDR2 FQGNSA. V lost 3 bases and J lost 2; bases outside the gene matches: 6. The CDR3 has 16 amino acids. CDR3 region: CASSLGLAGYTDTQYF. The CDR3 DNA follows: TGTGCCAGCAGCTTGGGCCTAGCGGGATACACAGATACGCAGTATTTT. The full variable domain, rest sourced from reference TRBV7-2 and TRBJ2-3, is GAGVSQSPSNKVTEKGKDVELRCDPISGHTALYWYRQSLGQGLEFLIYFQGNSAPDKSGLPSDRFSAERTGGSVSTLTIQRTQQEDSAVYLCASSLGLAGYTDTQYFGPGTRLTVL.

The chain has TRBV25-1 and TRBJ2-3, with D maybe TRBD2 (6 bases). This CDR3 spans 14 amino acids. V was trimmed by 2 bases and J by 9 bases, leaving 15 bases between them. Germline lookup yields CDR1 MGHDK and CDR2 SYGVNS. CDR3 DNA: TGTGCCAGCAGTGAACCAGCGGGTGCGGGGACGCAGTATTTT. It yields the protein CASSEPAGAGTQYF.

This clonotype was seen repeatedly, ten times or more. This chain joins TRBV7-9 and TRBJ2-5; 7 bases are a match to TRBD2. V gave up 4 bases and J gave up 2 bases; unmatched junction bases: 13. The CDR3 is 17 residues long. The germline V gene encodes CDR1 SEHNR and CDR2 FQNEAQ (reference sequence). The CDR3 loop is CASSSHDKQGLQETQYF. The DNA for the CDR3 is TGTGCCAGCAGCTCGCATGACAAGCAGGGACTACAAGAGACCCAGTACTTC.

V usage is TRBV20-1 and J usage is TRBJ1-1; D is uncertain. The germline CDR1 and CDR2 sequences are DFQATT and SNEGSKA (reference sequence). V was trimmed by 0 bases and J by 3 bases, leaving 11 bases between them. The CDR3 covers 14 residues. This chain's CDR3 is CSARDLAAYTEAFF. The CDR3 DNA reads as TGCAGTGCTAGAGATCTGGCAGCGTACACTGAAGCTTTCTTT.

In its sample, this clonotype was seen many times. This rearrangement joins TRBV7-2 to TRBJ2-1; TRBD2 might be the D (5 bases). V lost 3 bases and J lost 10, with 22 bases in between. Looked up from germline, CDR1 is SGHTA and CDR2 is FQGNSA. This CDR3 spans 16 amino acids. The CDR3, as DNA: TGTGCCAGCAGCTTTGGACTGGACCCCGCCCATGTCGAGCAGTTCTTC. This translates into CASSFGLDPAHVEQFF.

The sample holds many counts of this clonotype. The V and J genes are TRBV29-1 and TRBJ2-1; TRBD2 matches at 14 bases. CDR3 length equals 17 residues. Losses at the gene ends were 4 bases for V and 8 bases for J; bases not matched to a gene: 13. Germline loops: CDR1 SQVTM, CDR2 ANQGSEA. CDR3 protein: CSVAAYKTSGRADEQFF. The CDR3, as DNA: TGCAGCGTTGCCGCTTACAAGACTAGCGGGAGGGCCGATGAGCAGTTCTTC.

The sample holds a few counts of this clonotype. The V and J genes are TRBV19 and TRBJ2-6; D not certain. V was clipped by 0 bases and J by 0 bases, with 6 bases between them. The CDR3 totals 16 residues. Germline values: CDR1 LNHDA, CDR2 SQIVND (reference sequence). The CDR3 spells CASSIDENSGANVLTF. The CDR3, as DNA: TGTGCCAGTAGTATAGATGAGAACTCTGGGGCCAACGTCCTGACTTTC.

This clonotype was counted between two and nine times. The chain couples TRBV5-5 to TRBJ2-3; tentative D call: TRBD2 (6 bases). The V end was cut by 4 bases, the J end by 1 base, with 16 bases between. Germline V gene sequence: CDR1 SGHKS, CDR2 YYEKEE (reference sequence). This CDR3 has 16 residues. The CDR3 DNA is TGTGCCAGCAGCAGCCCCACGGGAGAGGGCACAGATACGCAGTATTTT. Translation: CASSSPTGEGTDTQYF.

This clonotype was picked up many times. One junction end disagrees with the germline gene, perhaps due to a read error. The V and J genes are TRBV5-1 and TRBJ1-4; D is uncertain. Germline-derived CDR1 and CDR2 are SGHRS and YFSETQ. This CDR3 has 14 residues. As DNA, the CDR3 is TGTGCCAGCAGCTTATTAGCAACTAATGAAAAACTGTTTTTT. Protein product: CASSLLATNEKLFF.

The genes are TRBV6-5 and TRBJ1-1; 7 bases are a match to TRBD1. J was trimmed by 11 bases and V by 10 bases; bases with no gene match: 10. The CDR3 spans 11 residues. Germline assignment: CDR1 MNHEY and CDR2 SVGAGI. CDR3 region: CATGGWVDAFF. The CDR3, as DNA: TGTGCCACAGGGGGATGGGTTGATGCTTTCTTT.

This clonotype appeared many times. J is TRBJ1-1 and V is TRBV20-1; D perhaps matches TRBD1 (5 bases). CDR1 is DFQATT and CDR2 is SNEGSKA in the germline V gene (reference sequence). V lost 4 bases and J lost 0, with 12 bases in between. The CDR3 loop spans 14 amino acids. The CDR3 region has the DNA TGCAGTGCTAAACCCCGGGACTTGAACACTGAAGCTTTCTTT. Its protein product is CSAKPRDLNTEAFF.

A single count supports this clonotype. A read error may explain this, as a much larger clone is one base away. The CDR3 carries no conserved terminal phenylalanine or tryptophan, so it likely arises from a read error. This chain uses TRBV20-1 with TRBJ2-1; TRBD2 might be the D (7 bases). V lost 6 bases, J lost 2 bases, and 17 bases lay in between. This CDR3 has 15 amino acids. CDR1 is DFQATT, CDR2 SNEGSKA, per germline (reference sequence). The DNA of the CDR3 is TGCAGTGCCGAGGGGGGGGACGGAACCTACAATGAGCAGTTCTCC. Its translation is CSAEGGDGTYNEQFS.

This clonotype came up many times. CDR3 in amino acids: CASKTGTKNNEQFF. The CDR3 coding sequence is TGTGCCAGTAAGACCGGGACAAAAAACAATGAGCAGTTCTTC. The chain is built from TRBV6-1 and TRBJ2-1; D may be TRBD1 (6 bases). CDR3 length: 14 residues. The germline V and J ends were trimmed by 9 bases and 5 bases, with 17 bases remaining between them. Germline V lookup: CDR1 MNHNS, CDR2 SASEGT.

This clonotype was recorded at least ten times. The chain couples TRBV30 to TRBJ2-7; TRBD1 matches 8 bases. J gave up 3 bases and V 3 bases, and 4 bases lay outside the gene matches. Germline CDR1 reads GTSNPN; CDR2 reads SVGIG (reference sequence). The CDR3 has 13 residues. This CDR3 reads CAWRLDRGYEQYF. CDR3 nucleotides: TGTGCCTGGAGGTTAGACAGGGGCTACGAGCAGTACTTC. The full variable domain, rest sourced from reference TRBV30 and TRBJ2-7, is SQTIHQWPATLVQPVGSPLSLECTVEGTSNPNLYWYRQAAGRGLQLLFYSVGIGQISSEVPQNLSASRPQDRQFILSSKKLLLSDSGFYLCAWRLDRGYEQYFGPGTRLTVT.

On this clonotype: A much larger clonotype is one base distant, so this may be a read error. The V and J genes are TRBV5-1 and TRBJ2-3; TRBD1 aligns across 11 bases. The CDR3 length is 17 residues. Germline-derived CDR1 and CDR2 are SGHRS and YFSETQ. The DNA of the CDR3 is TGCGCCAGCAGCTTCCAGGGCGGACAGGGGGCCGCAGATTCGCAGTATTTT. Protein product: CASSFQGGQGAADSQYF.

There are many counts of this clonotype. The V call is TRBV27, the J call TRBJ1-5; D is undetermined. Germline loops: CDR1 MNHEY, CDR2 SMNVEV (reference sequence). CDR3 length: 15 residues. V gave up 4 bases and J gave up 4 bases, with 14 bases separating them. The CDR3 DNA follows: TGTGCCAGCAGTTCTGGGAGGGCAGAAAATCAGCCCCAGCATTTT. This gives the protein CASSSGRAENQPQHF.

V gene TRBV6-1 combines with J gene TRBJ2-5; 7 positions match TRBD1. Trimming cost V 8 bases and J 3 bases; bases outside gene matches: 0. CDR1 is MNHNS, CDR2 SASEGT, per germline. The CDR3 totals 11 residues. The CDR3 region is CASGTEETQYF. CDR3 DNA sequence: TGTGCCAGCGGGACAGAAGAGACCCAGTACTTC.

The table lists this clonotype with many counts. V is TRBV5-1 and J is TRBJ2-5, with 8 bases matching TRBD1. The germline gives CDR1 SGHRS, CDR2 YFSETQ. CDR3 length: 16 amino acids. J lost 5 bases, V lost 4 bases, and 13 bases had no gene match. CDR3 DNA: TGCGCCAGCAGCCAAGGACAGGGAGGATGGGGTGAGACCCAGTACTTC. This translates into CASSQGQGGWGETQYF. Using reference TRBV5-1 and TRBJ2-5 for the parts outside the CDR3, the full variable domain is KAGVTQTPRYLIKTRGQQVTLSCSPISGHRSVSWYQQTPGQGLQFLFEYFSETQRNKGNFPGRFSGRQFSNSRSEMNVSTLELGDSALYLCASSQGQGGWGETQYFGPGTRLLVL.

This clonotype has ten or more counts. V is TRBV12-3 or TRBV12-4 and J is TRBJ1-5, with D hard to call. Trimming stripped 1 base from V and 7 bases from J, with 14 bases between. This CDR3 is 15 amino acids long. The CDR3 coding sequence is TGTGCCAGCAGTTTAGAGGCTGGGTCAGGACAGCCCCAGCATTTT. Translated: CASSLEAGSGQPQHF.

This clonotype was observed many times. V gene TRBV28 combines with J gene TRBJ2-2, with D perhaps TRBD2 (5 bases). Germline CDR1 reads MDHEN; CDR2 reads SYDVKM. The CDR3 sequence is 14 residues long. V was clipped by 6 bases and J by 0 bases, with 8 bases between them. The CDR3 DNA reads as TGTGCCAGCAGCCCGGGAACGAACACCGGGGAGCTGTTTTTT. This sequence encodes CASSPGTNTGELFF. The full variable domain, in which reference TRBV28 and TRBJ2-2 provide the parts outside the CDR3, is DVKVTQSSRYLVKRTGEKVFLECVQDMDHENMFWYRQDPGLGLRLIYFSYDVKMKEKGDIPEGYSVSREKKERFSLILESASTNQTSMYLCASSPGTNTGELFFGEGSRLTVL.